A single sample is the source of the 29 T cell receptor beta chains below, sequenced in a study of cytomegalovirus exposure and HLA in healthy donors. Use of 60 Vbeta and 13 Jbeta primers characterized the PCR. Produced via immunoSEQ multiplex PCR; TCRdb's table is partial and in-frame only. The sample shows over 150,000 clones, under 90% of them seen only once. The sequenced material came from PBMCs. These TCRs come from a man younger than 35 in good health and CMV-seronegative.

J is TRBJ2-2 and V is TRBV4-2; 9 positions agree with TRBD2. Germline V gives CDR1 LGHNA, CDR2 YNFKEQ. The CDR3 is made up of 20 amino acids. The J segment lost 2 bases and the V segment lost 5 bases, leaving 18 bases of the junction unmatched. Here the CDR3 DNA reads TGTGCCAGCAGCTTTAGCGGGGGAACATTGTCCATGACCAACACCGGGGAGCTGTTTTTT. Protein sequence: CASSFSGGTLSMTNTGELFF.

The chain joins TRBV4-3 to TRBJ2-7, with 10 bases fitting TRBD2. The CDR3 runs to 15 residues. Germline V gene lookup returns CDR1 LGHNA and CDR2 YSLEER. With 4 bases clipped from V and 5 bases from J, the junction kept 8 bases outside the gene matches. The CDR3 DNA reads as TGCGCCAGCAGCCTCGGTGCTAGCGGGAGTAACGAGCAGTACTTC. It encodes CASSLGASGSNEQYF.

J is TRBJ2-7 and V is TRBV28, with 7 bases identical to TRBD1. This CDR3 is 15 amino acids long. Germline V gene data show CDR1 as MDHEN and CDR2 as SYDVKM. J gave up 5 bases and V 3 bases, and 10 bases lay outside the gene matches. In nucleotides, the CDR3 is TGTGCCAGCAGTTTTTTGCCAGGGGGTATCGACGAGCAGTACTTC. Translation gives CASSFLPGGIDEQYF.

The chain couples TRBV7-2 to TRBJ1-4, with D possibly TRBD1 on 6 matching bases. The CDR3 extends over 14 amino acids. Germline lookup yields CDR1 SGHTA and CDR2 FQGNSA. Trimming took 3 bases from V and 8 from J, leaving 13 bases between them. In nucleotides, the CDR3 is TGTGCCAGCAGCTTGAGGAGCAGGGGCGAAAAACTGTTTTTT. Protein product: CASSLRSRGEKLFF.

This chain joins TRBV10-3 and TRBJ1-1, with TRBD1 identical over 7 bases. There are 13 residues in the CDR3. J gave up 3 bases and V 3 bases, and 1 base lay outside the gene matches. CDR1 and CDR2 from the germline V gene are ENHRY and SYGVKD. The CDR3 reads CAISDRGDTEAFF. The CDR3 coding sequence is TGTGCCATCAGTGACAGGGGGGACACTGAAGCTTTCTTT.

The gene calls are TRBV11-2 and TRBJ1-2; no reliable D call. Trimming took 0 bases from V and 2 from J, leaving 7 bases between them. The CDR3 contains 14 residues. Germline CDR1 and CDR2: SGHAT and FQNNGV. The chain's CDR3 is CASSLDGGNYGYTF. Written as DNA, the CDR3 is TGTGCCAGCAGCTTAGATGGAGGGAACTATGGCTACACCTTC.

The V call is TRBV14, the J call TRBJ2-7, with 7 bases lining up with TRBD1. The V and J ends lost 3 bases and 7 bases, in that order; junction bases with no gene match: 12. The CDR3 consists of 15 residues. Germline V gives CDR1 SGHDN, CDR2 FVKESK. CDR3 in amino acids: CASSHEGQPLWEQYF. CDR3 nucleotides: TGTGCCAGCAGCCACGAGGGACAGCCTCTTTGGGAGCAGTACTTC.

The rearrangement uses TRBV27 and TRBJ1-3; D ambiguous. The germline CDR1 and CDR2 sequences are MNHEY and SMNVEV (reference sequence). The CDR3 contains 17 residues. Trimming shortened V by 0 bases and J by 0 bases, and 12 bases separated the two germline ends. CDR3 bases: TGTGCCAGCAGTTTATCAGGCGGGCCCTACTCTGGAAACACCATATATTTT. Translated, it gives CASSLSGGPYSGNTIYF.

The chain links TRBV25-1 to TRBJ2-5; tentatively, D is TRBD1 (6 bases). Trimming shortened V by 3 bases and J by 5 bases, and 22 bases separated the two germline ends. The CDR3 runs to 17 residues. The germline V gene has CDR1 MGHDK and CDR2 SYGVNS. Here the CDR3 reads CASSDHSGTPKGETQYF. In DNA form, the CDR3 reads TGTGCCAGCAGTGACCATTCCGGGACACCCAAAGGGGAGACCCAGTACTTC.

This chain joins TRBV28 and TRBJ2-7; unclear D gene. This CDR3 comprises 10 residues. V gave up 3 bases and J gave up 6 bases, with 3 bases separating them. Germline-derived CDR1 and CDR2 are MDHEN and SYDVKM. CDR3 DNA: TGTGCCAGCAGTTTCCGCGAGCAGTACTTC. This sequence encodes CASSFREQYF.

This chain connects TRBV29-1 to TRBJ2-5; D perhaps matches TRBD1 (6 bases). CDR1 and CDR2 from the germline V gene are SQVTM and ANQGSEA. CDR3 length: 11 amino acids. The V gene lost 7 bases and the J gene lost 1 base, with 7 bases spanning the gap. The DNA for the CDR3 is TGCAGCGGCAGGGGCCAAGAGACCCAGTACTTC. Encoded protein: CSGRGQETQYF.

The rearrangement joins TRBV6-5 to TRBJ2-5; D is possibly TRBD2 (6 bases). V shed 0 bases and J shed 7 bases, with 15 bases lying between them. Per the germline V gene, CDR1 is MNHEY and CDR2 is SVGAGI. There are 15 residues in the CDR3. Here the CDR3 DNA reads TGTGCCAGCAGTTACTCGAATGGGGGGATTGGGACCCAGTACTTC. It yields the protein CASSYSNGGIGTQYF.

This clone was seen just once. This chain joins TRBV6-6 and TRBJ2-3, with TRBD2 identical over 10 bases. The CDR3 contains 15 residues. CDR1 and CDR2 (germline): MNHNY, SVGAGI (reference sequence). J gave up 6 bases and V 5 bases, and 8 bases lay outside the gene matches. CDR3 in DNA: TGTGCCAGCAGTAACCCAGCGGGGGGGACGGATACGCAGTATTTT. It is translated as CASSNPAGGTDTQYF.

The rearrangement joins TRBV5-4 to TRBJ2-2; 14 bases align to TRBD2. The CDR3 length is 16 residues. Trimming removed 3 bases from V and 7 bases from J; junction bases left unmatched: 5. Germline V lookup: CDR1 SGHNT, CDR2 YYREEE (reference sequence). The CDR3 here is CASSSTSGRAFGELFF. CDR3 bases: TGTGCCAGCAGCTCGACTAGCGGGAGGGCCTTCGGGGAGCTGTTTTTT.

The genes are TRBV4-3 and TRBJ2-3, with D possibly TRBD2 on 6 matching bases. The CDR3 contains 18 residues. Trimming pared 0 bases from V and 4 bases from J, leaving 20 bases between. Germline V gives CDR1 LGHNA, CDR2 YSLEER. The CDR3 here is CASSQDGSVGSRADTQYF. CDR3 DNA sequence: TGCGCCAGCAGCCAAGATGGATCTGTCGGGAGTAGGGCAGATACGCAGTATTTT.

The chain is built from TRBV18 and TRBJ2-7; 12 bases are a match to TRBD2. In germline, CDR1 is KGHSH, CDR2 LQKENI. After removal of 5 bases from V and 4 bases from J, the junction contained 3 bases not matched to a gene. This CDR3 comprises 14 residues. This chain's CDR3 is CASSSLAGGYEQYF. The DNA for the CDR3 is TGTGCCAGCTCAAGTCTAGCGGGAGGGTACGAGCAGTACTTC.

This chain joins TRBV4-3 and TRBJ2-7, with D perhaps matching TRBD2 (5 bases). V dropped 0 bases and J dropped 6 bases, with 15 bases sitting between them. In germline, CDR1 is LGHNA, CDR2 YSLEER. The CDR3 extends over 15 amino acids. CDR3 in DNA: TGCGCCAGCAGCCAAGATTGGCAACTACGGGGCGAGCAGTACTTC. Its protein is CASSQDWQLRGEQYF.

The chain is built from TRBV6-6 and TRBJ2-1, with 11 nucleotides matching TRBD2. V dropped 4 bases and J dropped 8; count of bases not matched to a gene: 4. This CDR3 is built from 14 residues. Germline assignment: CDR1 MNHNY and CDR2 SVGAGI (reference sequence). The CDR3 protein is CASSLILAGDEQFF. The CDR3 bases are TGTGCCAGCAGTTTGATACTAGCGGGAGATGAGCAGTTCTTC.

This chain uses TRBV5-6 with TRBJ2-7; possibly TRBD2 for D (6 bases). The CDR3 has 13 residues. Germline V CDR1 and CDR2: SGHDT, YYEEEE. Trimming pared 4 bases from V and 9 bases from J, leaving 17 bases between. The CDR3 nucleotides read TGTGCCAGCAGCCTGACAGAGACTAGGGCGCAGTACTTC. This codes for CASSLTETRAQYF.

The J gene is TRBJ2-7, the V gene TRBV15, with 7 bases matching TRBD1. The CDR3 sequence is 15 residues long. V lost 0 bases, J lost 0 bases, and 2 bases stayed unmatched. Germline CDR1 is LNHNV and CDR2 is YYDKDF (reference sequence). CDR3 nucleotide sequence: TGTGCCACCAGCAGAGAGGACAGGAGCTCCTACGAGCAGTACTTC. It yields the protein CATSREDRSSYEQYF.

This chain links TRBV5-5 with TRBJ1-2; the D gene is possibly TRBD1 (5 bases). Germline V lookup: CDR1 SGHKS, CDR2 YYEKEE (reference sequence). With 2 bases removed from V and 0 bases from J, the gap between germline ends came to 8 bases. This CDR3 is 14 amino acids long. CDR3 in amino acids: CASSFDRTNYGYTF. CDR3 nucleotide sequence: TGTGCCAGCAGCTTCGACAGAACTAACTATGGCTACACCTTC.

The chain carries TRBV7-3 and TRBJ2-2; D remains ambiguous. The V end was cut by 5 bases, the J end by 7 bases, with 8 bases between. This CDR3 spans 12 amino acids. Germline V gene lookup returns CDR1 SGHTA and CDR2 FQGTGA. DNA of the CDR3: TGTGCCAGCAGCCCCCCTAGCGGGGAGCTGTTTTTT. As protein: CASSPPSGELFF.

The chain carries TRBV29-1 and TRBJ1-4; 7 bases fit TRBD1. Germline CDR1 reads SQVTM; CDR2 reads ANQGSEA. The length of the CDR3 is 13 residues. J lost 5 bases, V lost 8 bases, and 8 bases had no gene match. CDR3 residues: CSPKQGLNEKLFF. In DNA, the CDR3 is TGCAGCCCGAAACAGGGGCTAAATGAAAAACTGTTTTTT.

The rearrangement joins TRBV7-8 to TRBJ2-2; tentative D call: TRBD2 (7 bases). The CDR3 length is 14 residues. CDR1 is SGHVS, CDR2 FQNEAQ, per germline. Between the trimmed V and J ends, which lost 3 bases and 7 bases, there was a span of 12 bases. The CDR3 sequence: CASSLGGPVGELFF. The CDR3 DNA follows: TGTGCCAGCAGCTTGGGGGGGCCTGTCGGGGAGCTGTTTTTT.

J is TRBJ2-5 and V is TRBV27; tentatively, D is TRBD2 (6 bases). V shed 2 bases and J shed 0 bases, with 13 bases lying between them. The CDR3 extends over 16 amino acids. In germline, CDR1 is MNHEY, CDR2 SMNVEV (reference sequence). The CDR3 is CASSLRPAGYQETQYF. For the CDR3, the DNA is TGTGCCAGCAGTTTAAGGCCAGCGGGTTACCAAGAGACCCAGTACTTC.

The chain uses TRBV4-2 and TRBJ2-5; 10 positions agree with TRBD1. Judging by the DNA end, TRBJ2-7 fits better; the J call may be wrong. Germline-derived CDR1 and CDR2 are LGHNA and YNFKEQ. This CDR3 has 18 residues. The CDR3 protein is CASSQGNSGTGDPYEQYF. DNA of the CDR3: TGTGCCAGCAGCCAAGGAAATTCCGGGACAGGGGACCCCTACGAGCAGTACTTC.

The gene calls are TRBV29-1 and TRBJ2-2, with TRBD2 matching 15 bases. V lost 6 bases, J lost 7 bases, and 6 bases stayed unmatched. Per the germline V gene, CDR1 is SQVTM and CDR2 is ANQGSEA. This CDR3 spans 15 amino acids. CDR3 sequence: CSVRTSGRASGELFF. CDR3 nucleotides: TGCAGCGTCCGGACTAGCGGGAGGGCCAGCGGGGAGCTGTTTTTT.

The J gene is TRBJ2-1, the V gene TRBV7-2; D unclear. This CDR3 comprises 11 residues. V was trimmed by 3 bases and J by 8 bases, leaving 5 bases between them. Germline CDR1 SGHTA, CDR2 FQGNSA. Written as DNA, the CDR3 is TGTGCCAGCAGCTTCTCGGATGAGCAGTTCTTC. Its protein is CASSFSDEQFF. The variable domain in full, completed from reference TRBV7-2 and TRBJ2-1, reads GAGVSQSPSNKVTEKGKDVELRCDPISGHTALYWYRQSLGQGLEFLIYFQGNSAPDKSGLPSDRFSAERTGGSVSTLTIQRTQQEDSAVYLCASSFSDEQFFGPGTRLTVL.

The chain couples TRBV5-1 to TRBJ2-1; 7 nucleotides agree with TRBD1. The trim removed 4 bases at V and 7 bases at J, leaving 2 bases unmatched. Germline CDR1 is SGHRS and CDR2 is YFSETQ. CDR3 length: 12 amino acids. The CDR3 coding sequence is TGCGCCAGCAGCATACAGGGGAATGAGCAGTTCTTC. It codes for CASSIQGNEQFF.